This note documents a single TCR beta chain sequence. The data were obtained in a study of control samples from healthy donors and cancer patients. Method: immunoSEQ multiplex PCR; TCRdb's copy keeps in-frame clones and lacks some. The data contain tens of thousands of clones, under 90% of them singletons. Germline assignment: CDR1 KGHSH and CDR2 LQKENI. The CDR3 is 16 residues long. Trimming at V came to 3 bases and at J to 9 bases, leaving 8 bases not matched to a gene. This rearrangement joins TRBV18 to TRBJ1-6; 10 positions match TRBD1. This sequence originates from a woman between 50 and 59 years old with colorectal cancer. Sequencing input: PBMCs. As DNA, the CDR3 is TGTGCCAGCTCACCCACCCGGGACAGGGGCGGTTCACCCCTCCACTTT. Encoded protein: CASSPTRDRGGSPLHF.